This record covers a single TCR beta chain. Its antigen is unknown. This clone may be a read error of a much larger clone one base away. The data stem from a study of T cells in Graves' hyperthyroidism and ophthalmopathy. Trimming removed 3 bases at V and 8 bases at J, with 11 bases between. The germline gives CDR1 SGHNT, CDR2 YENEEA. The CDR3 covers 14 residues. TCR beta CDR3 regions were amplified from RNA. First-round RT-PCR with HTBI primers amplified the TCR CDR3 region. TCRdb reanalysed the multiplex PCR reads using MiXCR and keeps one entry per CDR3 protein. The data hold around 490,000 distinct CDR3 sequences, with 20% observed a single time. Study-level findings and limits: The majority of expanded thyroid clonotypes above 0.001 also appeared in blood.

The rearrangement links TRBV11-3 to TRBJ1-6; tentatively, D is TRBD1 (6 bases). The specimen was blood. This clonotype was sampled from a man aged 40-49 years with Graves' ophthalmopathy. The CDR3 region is CASSFGQCDSPLHF. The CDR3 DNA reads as TGTGCCAGCAGCTTCGGACAGTGTGATTCACCCCTCCACTTT.